This record concerns one T cell receptor beta chain sequence. The source of the sample is a study of blood T cell repertoires in COVID-19. Only in-frame clones appear in the TCRdb table, and some are missing; sequencing was by immunoSEQ multiplex PCR. The table lists roughly 86,000 clones, 65% to 85% of them singletons. V gave up 5 bases and J gave up 10 bases; unmatched junction bases: 7. This CDR3 has 13 amino acids. The germline V gene encodes CDR1 SGHTA and CDR2 FQGTGA. Sequencing was carried out using peripheral blood. V gene TRBV7-3 combines with J gene TRBJ1-1; 10 nucleotides line up with TRBD1. The receptor was derived from a man aged 60 to 75 with acute or convalescent COVID-19. The CDR3 here is CASSPDRGQPAFF. The CDR3 bases are TGTGCCAGCAGCCCCGACAGGGGGCAGCCAGCTTTCTTT.